This note documents a single T cell receptor (beta chain) sequence. TCRdb processed the 5' RACE reads again and assigns one entry to each CDR3 protein, with no DNA. Its listing shows 350,000 to 450,000 distinct CDR3 sequences. The CDR3 is 15 residues long. The V gene's germline CDR1 is MNHEY and CDR2 SVGAGI. These data originate in a study of T cells expressing NK-cell markers. The chain joins TRBV6-5 to TRBJ2-3; TCRdb's D call, TRBD1, is unchecked because there is no DNA. The source of this sequence is a man aged 18-75 years in good health. The sample was blood T cells: a sorted CD56 or NKG2C T cell subset, CD4+ or CD8+ T cells, or bulk PBMC T cells (not recorded which). This chain's CDR3 is CASRLDRGSGDTQYF.